This entry lists 20 T cell receptor beta chains sequenced from one sample in a study of blood T cells in healthy people across ages. Primed by a sample-barcoded 5' primer and a J-beta primer mix, a second PCR proceeded for about 7 to 11 cycles. TCRdb itself ran the 5' RACE reads through MiXCR, one entry per CDR3 protein. The profile shows about 290,000 distinct CDR3 sequences, roughly a quarter of them singletons. The specimen sequenced was blood. These receptors originate from a woman in her 70s in good health.

This chain joins TRBV12-3 or TRBV12-4 and TRBJ1-4; a possible D gene is TRBD1 (5 bases). V was trimmed by 9 bases and J by 1 base, leaving 12 bases between them. The CDR3 covers 14 residues. CDR3 loop: CASRRGGTNEKLFF. In nucleotides, the CDR3 is TGTGCCAGTCGACGTGGGGGAACTAATGAAAAACTGTTTTTT.

This clonotype was seen only a few times. This chain's CDR3 is CATKMDGQAGYTF. DNA for the CDR3: TGTGCCACTAAAATGGATGGACAGGCTGGCTACACCTTC. The rearrangement joins TRBV19 to TRBJ1-2; the match to TRBD1 covers 7 bases. This CDR3 has 13 residues. The V gene end was trimmed by 10 bases and the J gene end by 7 bases; junction bases not matched to a gene: 12. Germline values: CDR1 LNHDA, CDR2 SQIVND (reference sequence).

The chain has TRBV27 and TRBJ2-5; D is undetermined. The J call is doubtful: the DNA matches TRBJ2-7 better. The CDR3 is made up of 14 amino acids. From germline, CDR1 is MNHEY and CDR2 SMNVEV (reference sequence). CDR3 sequence reads: CASSFPPLSDEQYF. The CDR3, as DNA: TGTGCCAGCAGTTTCCCCCCTCTATCGGACGAGCAGTACTTC.

Only a few counts were recorded for this clonotype. The genes are TRBV12-3 or TRBV12-4 and TRBJ1-4; maybe TRBD1 (5 bases). The CDR3 is 15 residues long. The V end was cut by 0 bases, the J end by 5 bases, with 10 bases between. The CDR3 here is CASSLAQGENEKLFF. The DNA for the CDR3 is TGTGCCAGCAGTTTAGCGCAGGGAGAGAATGAAAAACTGTTTTTT.

This chain joins TRBV7-2 and TRBJ2-1; tentatively, D is TRBD2 (5 bases). Germline CDR1 and CDR2: SGHTA and FQGNSA. V lost 5 bases and J lost 6, with 20 bases in between. The CDR3 is 16 residues long. CDR3 sequence (DNA): TGTGCCAGCAGCCCTCGGAGCGGAGTAATTCCCAATGAGCAGTTCTTC. It codes for CASSPRSGVIPNEQFF.

This clonotype came up a few times. The rearrangement uses TRBV5-1 and TRBJ1-2; D ambiguous. This CDR3 spans 13 amino acids. The germline V gene encodes CDR1 SGHRS and CDR2 YFSETQ. Trimming shortened V by 4 bases and J by 6 bases, and 13 bases separated the two germline ends. The chain's CDR3 is CASSPRGPDGYTF. CDR3 in DNA: TGCGCCAGCAGCCCTCGAGGGCCGGATGGCTACACCTTC.

The CDR3 DNA follows: TGTGCCAGCAGTTTTACAACCCTAGGACAGGGTCCGACTGAAGCTTTCTTT. Protein product: CASSFTTLGQGPTEAFF. The V call is TRBV12-3 or TRBV12-4, the J call TRBJ1-1, with 8 bases aligning to TRBD1. J lost 5 bases, V lost 3 bases, and 14 bases had no gene match. There are 17 residues in the CDR3.

On this clonotype: One end of the junction is discordant with germline, which a read error may explain. J is TRBJ1-3 and V is TRBV15; no reliable D call. Germline assignment: CDR1 LNHNV and CDR2 YYDKDF (reference sequence). The CDR3 totals 16 residues. This CDR3 reads CATSRGLASSGNTTYF. The CDR3, as DNA: TGTGCCACCAGCAGAGGCCTTGCCAGCTCTGGAAACACCACATATTTT.

V gene TRBV6-1 combines with J gene TRBJ2-5, with a possible D match to TRBD2 (6 bases). The end of the DNA aligns better with TRBJ2-1, so the J call may be wrong. This CDR3 contains 13 residues. Germline values: CDR1 MNHNS, CDR2 SASEGT. The CDR3 region has the DNA TGTGCCAGCAGCCGGGAGCCTTACAATGAGCAGTTCTTC. This translates into CASSREPYNEQFF.

In this sample, this clonotype turned up a few times. The genes are TRBV7-2 and TRBJ2-3; 7 bases are a match to TRBD2. CDR1 and CDR2 from the germline V gene are SGHTA and FQGNSA. The CDR3 loop spans 16 amino acids. The V gene end was trimmed by 6 bases and the J gene end by 0 bases; junction bases not matched to a gene: 9. The CDR3 nucleotides are TGTGCCAGCAGTCAGCTAGCGGACATAAGCACAGATACGCAGTATTTT. Translating it yields CASSQLADISTDTQYF.

Comments on this clonotype: At one of its ends the junction is not consistent with the germline gene, which may arise from a read error. The chain couples TRBV20-1 to TRBJ1-6; TRBD1 is a possible D gene (5 bases). This CDR3 has 12 residues. The germline CDR1 and CDR2 sequences are DFQATT and SNEGSKA (reference sequence). The CDR3 DNA follows: TGCAGTGCCCGGCCTGGGGGTTCAACCCTCCACTTT. This translates into CSARPGGSTLHF.

The J gene is TRBJ1-4, the V gene TRBV27, with TRBD1 identical over 9 bases. J gave up 8 bases and V 6 bases, and 7 bases lay outside the gene matches. Germline loops: CDR1 MNHEY, CDR2 SMNVEV (reference sequence). The CDR3 runs 14 residues. CDR3 residues: CASSLTGGAEKLFF. The CDR3 DNA reads TGTGCCAGCAGCTTAACAGGGGGCGCGGAAAAACTGTTTTTT.

This chain connects TRBV5-5 to TRBJ1-1; a possible D gene is TRBD1 (6 bases). This CDR3 is built from 16 residues. Germline assignment: CDR1 SGHKS and CDR2 YYEKEE (reference sequence). Trimming left V 3 bases short and J 4 bases short, with 19 bases between. The CDR3 DNA reads as TGTGCCAGCAGCTCACAGAGGGACATCCGGACCACTGAAGCTTTCTTT. Residues: CASSSQRDIRTTEAFF.

There are many counts of this clonotype. The V gene is TRBV28, the J gene TRBJ1-5, with D maybe TRBD1 (6 bases). The CDR3 covers 14 residues. Germline CDR1 is MDHEN and CDR2 is SYDVKM. Trimming pared 3 bases from V and 9 bases from J, leaving 15 bases between. The CDR3 DNA is TGTGCCAGCAGTTTTTTGGGACAAGTTTGGCCCCAGCATTTT. This gives the protein CASSFLGQVWPQHF.

The chain combines TRBV28 with TRBJ2-5; 14 positions match TRBD2. The J call may be wrong; the DNA end is better matched by TRBJ2-1. CDR1 MDHEN and CDR2 SYDVKM come from the germline V gene. The CDR3 is 16 residues long. The CDR3 DNA reads as TGTGCCAGCAGCCTAAACTTCCCGGGACTAGCGGGAGAACAGTTCTTC. This codes for CASSLNFPGLAGEQFF.

In this sample, this clonotype turned up a few times. The gene calls are TRBV5-6 and TRBJ2-7, with 12 bases lining up with TRBD1. The CDR3 spans 14 residues. Germline V lookup: CDR1 SGHDT, CDR2 YYEEEE. V gave up 0 bases and J gave up 11 bases; unmatched junction bases: 6. The CDR3 DNA reads TGTGCCAGCAGCTTGGGGGACAGGGGGCGGTTTGAGTACTTC. Translation gives CASSLGDRGRFEYF.

This clonotype was counted a few times. V and J are TRBV9 and TRBJ1-3, with 7 nucleotides matching TRBD1. J gave up 0 bases and V 3 bases, and 0 bases lay outside the gene matches. Germline V lookup: CDR1 SGDLS, CDR2 YYNGEE. The CDR3 sequence is 14 residues long. The CDR3 nucleotides read TGTGCCAGCAGCGCAGGGGGCTCTGGAAACACCATATATTTT. Amino acid sequence: CASSAGGSGNTIYF.

The chain uses TRBV12-3 or TRBV12-4 and TRBJ2-3; 9 bases map to TRBD1. The CDR3 totals 15 residues. V shed 10 bases and J 4 bases; nucleotides not matched to a gene: 12. DNA for the CDR3: TGTGCCACCCAGTCACAGGGGGCGCGGGCAGATACGCAGTATTTT. This codes for CATQSQGARADTQYF.

This rearrangement joins TRBV12-3 or TRBV12-4 to TRBJ2-2; D not certain. The CDR3 contains 13 residues. The V gene lost 5 bases and the J gene lost 7 bases, with 11 bases spanning the gap. CDR3 bases: TGTGCCAGCAGTGTCTGGGCCTACGGGGAGCTGTTTTTT. Encoded protein: CASSVWAYGELFF.

The J gene is TRBJ2-1, the V gene TRBV25-1; no firm D call. Looked up from germline, CDR1 is MGHDK and CDR2 is SYGVNS. V lost 2 bases to trimming and J lost 5 bases, with 10 bases between them. The CDR3 consists of 14 residues. CDR3 protein: CASSEGTVDNEQFF. CDR3 coding DNA: TGTGCCAGCAGTGAAGGAACCGTTGACAATGAGCAGTTCTTC.